These 30 T cell receptor beta chains originate from one sample sequenced in a study of T cell responses to AZD1222 COVID-19 vaccine. Clones were sequenced by immunoSEQ multiplex PCR, and TCRdb holds only the in-frame ones, with some missing. The repertoire holds fewer than 85,000 clones, about 85% seen once, with around 1.2% in the top ten. The sample in question was peripheral blood, obtained 28 days after the second AZD1222 dose. Every receptor here comes from an adult who received the AZD1222 COVID-19 vaccine.

The chain is built from TRBV9 and TRBJ2-7; 7 positions match TRBD2. Germline CDR1 is SGDLS and CDR2 is YYNGEE. J lost 3 bases, V lost 4 bases, and 13 bases had no gene match. The CDR3 length is 16 residues. CDR3 sequence reads: CASSLTPSGVIYEQYF. The CDR3 coding sequence is TGTGCCAGCAGCCTCACCCCTAGCGGAGTTATCTACGAGCAGTACTTC.

The rearrangement links TRBV4-1 to TRBJ1-1; possibly TRBD1 for D (6 bases). V gave up 4 bases and J gave up 3 bases, with 21 bases separating them. This CDR3 has 17 amino acids. Germline values: CDR1 MGHRA, CDR2 YSYEKL. The DNA for the CDR3 is TGCGCCAGCAGCCGGGTGAGCGGGGGGCTGAGAGACACTGAAGCTTTCTTT. Translation gives CASSRVSGGLRDTEAFF.

This clone showed up just a few times. The junction differs from germline at one of its ends, possibly a read error. This rearrangement joins TRBV20-1 to TRBJ1-2, with 9 nucleotides matching TRBD1. In germline, CDR1 is DFQATT, CDR2 SNEGSKA (reference sequence). CDR3 size: 11 residues. The CDR3, as DNA: TGCAGTGCTAGAATCCGGGACAGGGTCTTCTTC. Protein sequence: CSARIRDRVFF.

The J gene is TRBJ2-7, the V gene TRBV9; TRBD2 matches 8 bases. The CDR3 totals 15 residues. The V segment lost 0 bases and the J segment 3 bases; nucleotides outside the gene matches: 5. Germline V gives CDR1 SGDLS, CDR2 YYNGEE. The CDR3 DNA is TGTGCCAGCAGCGTAGCCGGAGCGGGAGACTACGAGCAGTACTTC. This sequence encodes CASSVAGAGDYEQYF.

The genes are TRBV18 and TRBJ1-5; D is uncertain. V lost 6 bases, J lost 9 bases, and 15 bases lay in between. Germline CDR1 and CDR2: KGHSH and LQKENI. The CDR3 loop spans 13 amino acids. The DNA for the CDR3 is TGTGCCAGCTCGGCCGGGAGGTTACGGCCCCAGCATTTT. It specifies CASSAGRLRPQHF.

The V gene is TRBV7-9, the J gene TRBJ1-1; no clear D. V dropped 6 bases and J dropped 0 bases, with 5 bases sitting between them. The germline CDR1 and CDR2 sequences are SEHNR and FQNEAQ (reference sequence). This CDR3 spans 12 amino acids. The CDR3 nucleotides are TGTGCCAGCAGGACCATGAACACTGAAGCTTTCTTT. As protein: CASRTMNTEAFF. The full variable domain, rest sourced from reference TRBV7-9 and TRBJ1-1, is DTGVSQNPRHKITKRGQNVTFRCDPISEHNRLYWYRQTLGQGPEFLTYFQNEAQLEKSRLLSDRFSAERPKGSFSTLEIQRTEQGDSAMYLCASRTMNTEAFFGQGTRLTVV.

The chain is built from TRBV29-1 and TRBJ1-1; 9 nucleotides match TRBD1. From germline, CDR1 is SQVTM and CDR2 ANQGSEA. The junction had 9 bases not matched to a gene; V was cut back by 5 bases and J by 11 bases. The CDR3 is 12 residues long. This chain's CDR3 is CSVSGDRVRAFF. The CDR3 nucleotides read TGCAGCGTTTCGGGGGACAGGGTTCGGGCTTTCTTT.

The gene calls are TRBV7-8 and TRBJ2-1; D not certain. CDR1 is SGHVS and CDR2 is FQNEAQ in the germline V gene. The CDR3 extends over 13 amino acids. Trimming removed 1 base from V and 3 bases from J, with 4 bases in between. CDR3 nucleotides: TGTGCCAGCAGCTTAGGCAACTACAATGAGCAGTTCTTC. Translation: CASSLGNYNEQFF.

This clone appeared a single time. The V gene is TRBV7-3, the J gene TRBJ1-2, with D possibly matching TRBD1 (5 bases). The germline V gene has CDR1 SGHTA and CDR2 FQGTGA. V gave up 2 bases and J gave up 2 bases, with 12 bases separating them. This CDR3 is built from 15 residues. The CDR3 bases are TGTGCCAGCAGCTTAGGGGCCGGGCGGAACTATGGCTACACCTTC. Protein: CASSLGAGRNYGYTF.

The rearrangement joins TRBV21-1 to TRBJ1-1. TRBV21-1 is marked as a pseudogene. The CDR3 spans 17 residues. CDR3 protein: CASSKPSGFAGNTEAFF. The CDR3 DNA follows: TGTGCCAGCAGCAAACCCTCGGGGTTTGCTGGGAACACTGAAGCTTTCTTT.

The CDR3 protein is CASSRSLGSQPQHF. The CDR3 DNA reads TGTGCCAGCAGTAGGTCGTTGGGCTCTCAGCCCCAGCATTTT. The chain employs TRBV2 and TRBJ1-5; D call uncertain. The ends were cut back, 5 bases at V and 6 bases at J, with 14 bases in the middle. There are 14 residues in the CDR3. Germline values: CDR1 SNHLY, CDR2 FYNNEI. The full variable domain, in which reference TRBV2 and TRBJ1-5 provide the parts outside the CDR3, is EPEVTQTPSHQVTQMGQEVILRCVPISNHLYFYWYRQILGQKVEFLVSFYNNEISEKSEIFDDQFSVERPDGSNFTLKIRSTKLEDSAMYFCASSRSLGSQPQHFGDGTRLSIL.

J is TRBJ1-6 and V is TRBV6-6; D call uncertain. CDR3 size: 16 residues. Germline CDR1 MNHNY, CDR2 SVGAGI (reference sequence). V lost 0 bases to trimming and J lost 7 bases, with 13 bases between them. The CDR3 protein is CASSYSGSGENSPLHF. The CDR3, as DNA: TGTGCCAGCAGTTACTCGGGATCCGGGGAAAATTCACCCCTCCACTTT.

The V call is TRBV10-3, the J call TRBJ1-1, with 7 nucleotides matching TRBD1. The CDR3 has 13 amino acids. The trim removed 3 bases at V and 7 bases at J, leaving 5 bases unmatched. Germline values: CDR1 ENHRY, CDR2 SYGVKD. The CDR3 nucleotides are TGTGCCATCAGTGAATGGCAGGGGGGTGAAGCTTTCTTT. Translated, it gives CAISEWQGGEAFF.

V is TRBV7-9 and J is TRBJ1-1; D remains unclear. This CDR3 region has 14 residues. Germline CDR1 and CDR2: SEHNR and FQNEAQ (reference sequence). Trimming left V 0 bases short and J 6 bases short, with 11 bases between. The CDR3 bases are TGTGCCAGCAGCTTAGCGGCAGTCCCTTCTGAAGCTTTCTTT. Its protein is CASSLAAVPSEAFF.

The rearrangement uses TRBV11-2 and TRBJ2-6, with D tentatively TRBD2 (5 bases). V was trimmed by 5 bases and J by 4 bases, leaving 21 bases between them. The CDR3 extends over 18 amino acids. The germline CDR1 and CDR2 sequences are SGHAT and FQNNGV. The CDR3 protein is CASSQNAGPGYGANVLTF. The CDR3 region has the DNA TGTGCCAGCAGCCAGAATGCCGGGCCGGGGTACGGGGCCAACGTCCTGACTTTC.

This clone turned up a few times. The chain couples TRBV19 to TRBJ2-1, with D perhaps TRBD1 (7 bases). The CDR3 contains 13 residues. Between the trimmed V and J ends, which lost 5 bases and 8 bases, there was a span of 13 bases. Germline V CDR1 and CDR2: LNHDA, SQIVND (reference sequence). The CDR3 DNA is TGTGCCAGTAGTCCGGGGGACAGAGATGAGCAGTTCTTC. Encoded protein: CASSPGDRDEQFF.

This rearrangement joins TRBV5-8 to TRBJ2-1; 8 nucleotides agree with TRBD2. Germline V gene lookup returns CDR1 SGHTS and CDR2 YDEGEE. The CDR3 length is 14 residues. V was pared by 1 base and J by 9 bases, with 6 bases of the junction left unmatched. The CDR3 DNA reads as TGTGCCAGCAGCTTGTCCATGGGACTAGGTGAGCAGTTCTTC. Residues: CASSLSMGLGEQFF.

The table lists this clone with a count of one. This chain links TRBV6-5 with TRBJ1-1; no firm D call. CDR3 length equals 14 residues. Germline loops: CDR1 MNHEY, CDR2 SVGAGI. V was pared by 6 bases and J by 3 bases, with 14 bases between. In DNA, the CDR3 is TGTGCCAGCAGCTCGCAAGGGAGGGACACTGAAGCTTTCTTT. Its protein is CASSSQGRDTEAFF.

CDR3 amino acids: CASSQASDPAGYEQYF. The DNA for the CDR3 is TGTGCCAGCAGCCAAGCTTCGGACCCAGCGGGATACGAGCAGTACTTC. The chain carries TRBV3-1 (or the pseudogene TRBV3-2) and TRBJ2-7; 7 bases fit TRBD2. Germline trimming cut 1 base from V and 4 bases from J; bases unmatched to any gene: 10. This CDR3 has 16 residues. Germline lookup yields CDR1 LGHDT and CDR2 YNNKEL (reference sequence).

This chain joins TRBV29-1 and TRBJ1-1; D is unclear. From germline, CDR1 is SQVTM and CDR2 ANQGSEA. The CDR3 spans 13 residues. Trimming pared 3 bases from V and 0 bases from J, leaving 8 bases between. The CDR3 spells CSVDRSMNTEAFF. Written as DNA, the CDR3 is TGCAGCGTTGATCGCAGTATGAACACTGAAGCTTTCTTT.

This rearrangement joins TRBV30 to TRBJ2-1; weak D call: TRBD1 (6 bases). Germline values: CDR1 GTSNPN, CDR2 SVGIG (reference sequence). Trimming stripped 4 bases from V and 9 bases from J, with 19 bases between. There are 14 residues in the CDR3. The CDR3 nucleotides are TGTGCCTGGACACAGGGAGATAGGCGCAGTGAGCAGTTCTTC. Translating it yields CAWTQGDRRSEQFF. Together with reference TRBV30 and TRBJ2-1, the CDR3 gives the full variable domain: SQTIHQWPATLVQPVGSPLSLECTVEGTSNPNLYWYRQAAGRGLQLLFYSVGIGQISSEVPQNLSASRPQDRQFILSSKKLLLSDSGFYLCAWTQGDRRSEQFFGPGTRLTVL.

This sequence joins TRBV10-3 and TRBJ2-7; maybe TRBD1 (5 bases). This CDR3 is 13 amino acids long. V was clipped by 6 bases and J by 0 bases, with 9 bases between them. The germline CDR1 and CDR2 sequences are ENHRY and SYGVKD. The CDR3 DNA reads TGTGCCATCAGCCCAGGGAACTCCTACGAGCAGTACTTC. It yields the protein CAISPGNSYEQYF.

J is TRBJ1-1 and V is TRBV19; D is uncertain. The CDR3 is made up of 15 amino acids. Germline values: CDR1 LNHDA, CDR2 SQIVND (reference sequence). The V end was cut by 4 bases, the J end by 0 bases, with 12 bases between. CDR3 DNA: TGTGCCAGTAGTACACCGGGAGGCATGAACACTGAAGCTTTCTTT. Amino acid sequence: CASSTPGGMNTEAFF.

The CDR3 loop is CASSPGRLAGGDNEQFF. The CDR3, as DNA: TGTGCCAGCAGCCCCGGGAGGCTAGCGGGAGGGGACAATGAGCAGTTCTTC. The rearrangement uses TRBV11-3 and TRBJ2-1; TRBD2 matches at 12 bases. V was pared by 5 bases and J by 5 bases, with 10 bases of the junction left unmatched. The CDR3 consists of 17 residues. Per germline, CDR1 SGHNT and CDR2 YENEEA.

The chain joins TRBV21-1 to TRBJ2-3; TRBD2 is the table's D call, not checked against the DNA. TRBV21-1 constitutes a pseudogene. This CDR3 contains 15 residues. The CDR3 sequence is CASRLSGRGTDTQYF. As DNA, the CDR3 is TGTGCCAGCAGGCTAAGCGGGAGGGGCACAGATACGCAGTATTTT.

In nucleotides, the CDR3 is TGTGCCAGCAGCCGTGCCTACGAGCAGTACTTC. Protein product: CASSRAYEQYF. The chain joins TRBV14 to TRBJ2-7; D not resolved. The CDR3 consists of 11 residues. CDR1 is SGHDN, CDR2 FVKESK, per germline. Trimming shortened V by 4 bases and J by 2 bases, and 3 bases separated the two germline ends.

The chain employs TRBV11-3 and TRBJ2-3; TRBD1 matches at 8 bases. The CDR3 spans 18 residues. Germline CDR1 SGHNT, CDR2 YENEEA. The J segment lost 4 bases and the V segment lost 4 bases, leaving 16 bases of the junction unmatched. The DNA for the CDR3 is TGTGCCAGCAGCTCGCCGCCTCAGGGGGCGGGATATCCAGATACGCAGTATTTT. This sequence encodes CASSSPPQGAGYPDTQYF.

V and J are TRBV9 and TRBJ2-7; no clear D gene. The CDR3 sequence is 15 residues long. Trimming shortened V by 0 bases and J by 2 bases, and 12 bases separated the two germline ends. Germline-derived CDR1 and CDR2 are SGDLS and YYNGEE. CDR3 in amino acids: CASSVVDGGPYEQYF. CDR3 DNA: TGTGCCAGCAGCGTAGTAGATGGCGGTCCCTACGAGCAGTACTTC. The whole variable domain, remainder taken from reference TRBV9 and TRBJ2-7, is DSGVTQTPKHLITATGQRVTLRCSPRSGDLSVYWYQQSLDQGLQFLIQYYNGEERAKGNILERFSAQQFPDLHSELNLSSLELGDSALYFCASSVVDGGPYEQYFGPGTRLTVT.

V gene TRBV11-2 combines with J gene TRBJ2-7, with 7 bases identical to TRBD2. Germline loops: CDR1 SGHAT, CDR2 FQNNGV. J was trimmed by 2 bases and V by 0 bases; bases with no gene match: 7. CDR3 length equals 16 residues. DNA of the CDR3: TGTGCCAGCAGCTTAGATTGGGGCGGGGGAACCTACGAGCAGTACTTC. It encodes CASSLDWGGGTYEQYF.

The genes are TRBV28 and TRBJ1-1; the D is unclear. CDR3 length: 15 residues. V was pared by 2 bases and J by 0 bases, with 10 bases between. Per the germline V gene, CDR1 is MDHEN and CDR2 is SYDVKM. CDR3 amino acids: CASSLTTTVNTEAFF. DNA of the CDR3: TGTGCCAGCAGTTTAACCACGACGGTGAACACTGAAGCTTTCTTT.